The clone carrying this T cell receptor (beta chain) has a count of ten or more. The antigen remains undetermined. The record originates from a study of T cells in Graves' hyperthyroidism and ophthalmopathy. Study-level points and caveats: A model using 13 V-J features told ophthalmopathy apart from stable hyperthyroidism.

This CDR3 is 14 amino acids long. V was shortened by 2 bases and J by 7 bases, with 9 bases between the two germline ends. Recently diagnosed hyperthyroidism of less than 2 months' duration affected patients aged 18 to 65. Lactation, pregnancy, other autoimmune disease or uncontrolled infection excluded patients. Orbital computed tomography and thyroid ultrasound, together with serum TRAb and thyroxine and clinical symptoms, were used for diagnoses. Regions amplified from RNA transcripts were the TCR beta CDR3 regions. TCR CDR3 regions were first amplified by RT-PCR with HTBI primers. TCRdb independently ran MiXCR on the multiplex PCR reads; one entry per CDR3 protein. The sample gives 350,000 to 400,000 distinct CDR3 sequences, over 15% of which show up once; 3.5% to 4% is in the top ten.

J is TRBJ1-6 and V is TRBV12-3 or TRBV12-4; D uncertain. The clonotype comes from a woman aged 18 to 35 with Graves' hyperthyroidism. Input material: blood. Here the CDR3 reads CASSLRQTNSPLHF. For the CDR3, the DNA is TGTGCCAGCAGTTTACGGCAGACCAATTCACCCCTCCACTTT.